These T cell receptor beta chains were read from a single sample in a study of beta chain features in type 1 diabetes. The protocol was immunoSEQ multiplex PCR, while the TCRdb copy is restricted to in-frame clones and leaves out a portion. The data contain about 740,000 clones, 10% to 15% of them singletons. Sequenced sample: naive CD4+ T cells from blood. The receptors stem from a man between 18 and 35 years old with type 1 diabetes. Both conserved end residues are part of each CDR3. A D gene is named only where the DNA matches it firmly. Clone size is not always given. Where it is, it says once, few, many or a class for expanded clones.

CDR3aa | CDR3nt | len | v_gene | d_gene | j_gene | abundance
CASSLVGLGASDTGELFF | TGTGCCAGCAGCTTGGTGGGTCTGGGGGCATCGGACACCGGGGAGCTGTTTTTT | 18 | TRBV5-6 | . | TRBJ2-2 | .
CASSPLAGDSYNEQFF | TGCGCCAGCAGCCCCTTAGCGGGGGACTCCTACAATGAGCAGTTCTTC | 16 | TRBV5-1 | TRBD2 | TRBJ2-1 | .
CASSLGTGGIGEQFF | TGCGCCAGCAGCTTGGGGACAGGTGGAATCGGGGAGCAGTTCTTC | 15 | TRBV5-1 | TRBD1 | TRBJ2-1 | few
CASSPRVASETQYF | TGTGCCAGCAGCCCCAGGGTCGCGTCGGAGACCCAGTACTTC | 14 | TRBV7-9 | . | TRBJ2-5 | .
CASSLEATTLSSYEQYF | TGCGCCAGCAGCTTGGAAGCAACAACCCTCAGCTCCTACGAGCAGTACTTC | 17 | TRBV5-1 | . | TRBJ2-7 | few
CASSDLGAPDSPLHF | TGTGCCAGCAGTGATTTGGGGGCCCCGGATTCACCCCTCCACTTT | 15 | TRBV2 | . | TRBJ1-6 | few
CASRPPGGIYNEQFF | TGTGCCAGCAGACCCCCAGGGGGGATCTACAATGAGCAGTTCTTC | 15 | TRBV2 | . | TRBJ2-1 | few
CASSLVRGGTDTQYF | TGTGCCAGCAGCTTGGTGCGGGGGGGCACAGATACGCAGTATTTT | 15 | TRBV5-4 | TRBD2 | TRBJ2-3 | .
CASKVGDIYGYTF | TGTGCCAGCAAAGTCGGGGACATCTATGGCTACACCTTC | 13 | TRBV6-6 | . | TRBJ1-2 | .
CASSRTGDDIGNQPQHF | TGTGCCAGCAGTAGGACAGGGGATGACATCGGCAATCAGCCCCAGCATTTT | 17 | TRBV27 | TRBD1 | TRBJ1-5 | .
CASSLAGVWDEQFF | TGTGCCAGCAGCCTAGCAGGGGTTTGGGATGAGCAGTTCTTC | 14 | TRBV7-3 | . | TRBJ2-1 | few
CASSYSGRMTGYTF | TGTGCCAGCAGTTACTCTGGCAGGATGACAGGCTACACCTTC | 14 | TRBV6-5 | . | TRBJ1-2 | few
CALTDRALNTIYF | TGTGCCCTGACGGACAGGGCGTTAAACACCATATATTTT | 13 | TRBV30 | TRBD1 | TRBJ1-3 | few
CASSPSIAGGTQYF | TGTGCCAGCAGCCCCAGCATAGCGGGGGGGACCCAGTACTTC | 14 | TRBV6-6 | TRBD2 | TRBJ2-5 | .
CASSEQGTGGTDTQYF | TGTGCCAGCAGTGAACAAGGGACAGGGGGCACAGATACGCAGTATTTT | 16 | TRBV2 | TRBD1 | TRBJ2-3 | .
CASSVVGQGVTGELFF | TGTGCCAGCAGCGTAGTGGGACAGGGGGTCACCGGGGAGCTGTTTTTT | 16 | TRBV9 | TRBD1 | TRBJ2-2 | .
CASSSGAVPNKAFF | TGTGCCAGCAGTTCAGGGGCCGTACCGAATAAAGCTTTCTTT | 14 | TRBV27 | . | TRBJ1-1 | few
CASSLAGDRGQNEQFF | TGCGCCAGCAGCTTGGCCGGGGACAGGGGGCAGAATGAGCAGTTCTTC | 16 | TRBV5-1 | TRBD1 | TRBJ2-1 | few
CASAGTDYYGYTF | TGTGCCAGCGCAGGGACGGACTACTATGGCTACACCTTC | 13 | TRBV2 | . | TRBJ1-2 | .
CASSLNSESSYEQYF | TGCGCCAGCAGCTTGAACAGCGAGAGCTCCTACGAGCAGTACTTC | 15 | TRBV5-1 | . | TRBJ2-7 | few
CSVKGQLNTEAFF | TGCAGCGTAAAGGGACAGTTAAACACTGAAGCTTTCTTT | 13 | TRBV29-1 | TRBD1 | TRBJ1-1 | .
CAISGLSDSTQYF | TGTGCCATCAGCGGGCTGAGTGACAGTACGCAGTATTTT | 13 | TRBV10-3 | . | TRBJ2-3 | .
CASSWTSGGSQSYNEQFF | TGTGCCAGCAGCTGGACTAGCGGGGGGTCCCAGTCCTACAATGAGCAGTTCTTC | 18 | TRBV7-2 | TRBD2 | TRBJ2-1 | few
CASRRDTAEEKLFF | TGTGCCAGCCGAAGGGACACGGCTGAGGAAAAACTGTTTTTT | 14 | TRBV6-5 | . | TRBJ1-4 | .
CASSQHGTSGPSDTQYF | TGTGCCAGCAGCCAACACGGGACTAGCGGGCCATCAGATACGCAGTATTTT | 17 | TRBV7-8 | TRBD2 | TRBJ2-3 | .
CASSEGLGETQYF | TGTGCCAGCAGTGAGGGACTAGGCGAGACCCAGTACTTC | 13 | TRBV2 | TRBD2 | TRBJ2-5 | .
CASSSDVTDTQYF | TGCGCCAGCAGCTCGGATGTCACAGATACGCAGTATTTT | 13 | TRBV5-1 | . | TRBJ2-3 | .
CAWSSRTRRVIQYF | TGTGCCTGGAGTTCTCGCACCCGACGTGTCATTCAGTACTTC | 14 | TRBV30 | . | TRBJ2-4 | few
CASRTGISTDTQYF | TGCGCCAGCAGGACGGGGATTAGCACAGATACGCAGTATTTT | 14 | TRBV5-1 | . | TRBJ2-3 | few
CASSTGQADSPLHF | TGTGCCAGCAGCACGGGACAGGCGGATTCACCCCTCCACTTT | 14 | TRBV7-3 | TRBD1 | TRBJ1-6 | .
CASSQDSGQFRREQYF | TGCGCCAGCAGCCAAGACTCAGGACAATTTCGGCGCGAGCAGTACTTC | 16 | TRBV4-1 | . | TRBJ2-7 | .
CASSYSRDDHEQYF | TGTGCCAGCAGTTACTCGAGGGACGATCACGAGCAGTACTTC | 14 | TRBV6-5 | . | TRBJ2-7 | .
CASSYSRQETQYF | TGTGCCAGCAGTTACAGCAGACAAGAGACCCAGTACTTC | 13 | TRBV6-6 | . | TRBJ2-5 | .
CASSGTVSSYEQYF | TGTGCCAGTTCCGGGACTGTGAGCTCCTACGAGCAGTACTTC | 14 | TRBV5-4 | . | TRBJ2-7 | .
CASSRTVQETQYF | TGTGCCAGCAGTCGGACAGTCCAAGAGACCCAGTACTTC | 13 | TRBV6-5 | . | TRBJ2-5 | few
CASSLPGYEQYF | TGTGCCAGCAGCCTCCCCGGCTACGAGCAGTACTTC | 12 | TRBV7-2 | . | TRBJ2-7 | few
CASSLAFLGANVLTF | TGTGCCAGCAGCTTAGCCTTCTTAGGGGCCAACGTCCTGACTTTC | 15 | TRBV7-8 | . | TRBJ2-6 | .
CASSRTGDTEAFF | TGCGCCAGCAGCCGGACAGGGGACACTGAAGCTTTCTTT | 13 | TRBV5-1 | TRBD1 | TRBJ1-1 | .
CASSLGLAGGDEQFF | TGTGCCAGCAGCTTGGGACTAGCGGGGGGGGATGAGCAGTTCTTC | 15 | TRBV5-4 | TRBD2 | TRBJ2-1 | .
CASSLFTVGNQPQHF | TGTGCCAGCAGCTTATTCACGGTAGGCAATCAGCCCCAGCATTTT | 15 | TRBV7-2 | . | TRBJ1-5 | .
CASSAPQGNTEAFF | TGTGCCAGCAGTGCACCCCAGGGGAACACTGAAGCTTTCTTT | 14 | TRBV28 | . | TRBJ1-1 | few
CASSGGQGGTQYF | TGTGCCAGCTCAGGGGGCCAGGGAGGAACCCAGTACTTC | 13 | TRBV18 | . | TRBJ2-5 | few
CASSLTGGSYNSPLHF | TGTGCCAGCAGCCTGACAGGGGGATCCTATAATTCACCCCTCCACTTT | 16 | TRBV14 | TRBD1 | TRBJ1-6 | few
CATSRSGQGNEQFF | TGTGCCACCAGCAGAAGCGGACAGGGAAATGAGCAGTTCTTC | 14 | TRBV15 | TRBD1 | TRBJ2-1 | .
CASSALQGTNYGYTF | TGTGCCAGCAGTGCTTTACAGGGAACCAACTATGGCTACACCTTC | 15 | TRBV6-5 | . | TRBJ1-2 | few
CASSSSGPSTDTQYF | TGTGCCAGCAGCTCATCGGGCCCATCCACAGATACGCAGTATTTT | 15 | TRBV7-9 | . | TRBJ2-3 | .
CASSEVWGITDTQYF | TGTGCCAGCAGTGAAGTTTGGGGAATCACAGATACGCAGTATTTT | 15 | TRBV6-1 | . | TRBJ2-3 | .
CASSLGTDLYTF | TGCGCCAGCAGCCTTGGGACAGATCTCTACACCTTC | 12 | TRBV5-1 | TRBD1 | TRBJ1-2 | .
CSVERGALGETQYF | TGCAGCGTTGAAAGAGGAGCCCTGGGAGAGACCCAGTACTTC | 14 | TRBV29-1 | . | TRBJ2-5 | .
CASSLASGGGTQYF | TGTGCCAGCAGCTTAGCGAGCGGGGGCGGTACGCAGTATTTT | 14 | TRBV7-9 | TRBD2 | TRBJ2-3 | .
CASSPGVPSNQPQHF | TGTGCCAGCAGCCCTGGGGTACCTAGCAATCAGCCCCAGCATTTT | 15 | TRBV9 | . | TRBJ1-5 | .
CASSPDRGTDTIYF | TGTGCCAGTAGTCCCGACAGGGGGACTGACACCATATATTTT | 14 | TRBV19 | TRBD1 | TRBJ1-3 | few
CASNDGVGLAKNIQYF | TGTGCCAGTAACGACGGTGTGGGTCTAGCCAAAAACATTCAGTACTTC | 16 | TRBV19 | . | TRBJ2-4 | few
CAWSPTGTATGELFF | TGTGCCTGGAGTCCTACCGGGACGGCAACCGGGGAGCTGTTTTTT | 15 | TRBV30 | . | TRBJ2-2 | .
CAWSVGVSKNTEAFF | TGTGCCTGGAGTGTAGGCGTCAGCAAGAACACTGAAGCTTTCTTT | 15 | TRBV30 | . | TRBJ1-1 | few
CASSGTSGGQYNEQFF | TGTGCCAGCAGTGGAACTAGCGGGGGGCAGTACAATGAGCAGTTCTTC | 16 | TRBV25-1 | TRBD2 | TRBJ2-1 | few
CASTLSDMGARGYTF | TGTGCCAGCACCCTCAGTGACATGGGGGCGCGTGGCTACACCTTC | 15 | TRBV2 | . | TRBJ1-2 | few
CASSRGGTIYEQYF | TGTGCCAGCTCACGGGGGGGGACCATCTACGAGCAGTACTTC | 14 | TRBV18 | TRBD2 | TRBJ2-7 | few
CASSPGTGMENEQYF | TGTGCCAGCTCACCAGGGACAGGGATGGAGAACGAGCAGTACTTC | 15 | TRBV18 | TRBD1 | TRBJ2-7 | few